This T cell receptor beta chain is from a study of blood T cell repertoires in COVID-19. With 4 bases removed from V and 4 bases from J, the gap between germline ends came to 9 bases. Per the germline V gene, CDR1 is MGHRA and CDR2 is YSYEKL. The CDR3 consists of 13 residues. Profiling relied on immunoSEQ multiplex PCR, and the TCRdb table lists in-frame clones only, not all of them. The table records about 100,000 clones, roughly 90% of them present only once. The chain employs TRBV4-1 and TRBJ2-3; TRBD1 might be the D (6 bases). The receptor was isolated from a man aged 30-40 years in a cohort sampled during active COVID-19. The source material was peripheral blood. CDR3 nucleotides: TGCGCCAGCAGCCCTGGACAGCCAGATACGCAGTATTTT. This codes for CASSPGQPDTQYF.